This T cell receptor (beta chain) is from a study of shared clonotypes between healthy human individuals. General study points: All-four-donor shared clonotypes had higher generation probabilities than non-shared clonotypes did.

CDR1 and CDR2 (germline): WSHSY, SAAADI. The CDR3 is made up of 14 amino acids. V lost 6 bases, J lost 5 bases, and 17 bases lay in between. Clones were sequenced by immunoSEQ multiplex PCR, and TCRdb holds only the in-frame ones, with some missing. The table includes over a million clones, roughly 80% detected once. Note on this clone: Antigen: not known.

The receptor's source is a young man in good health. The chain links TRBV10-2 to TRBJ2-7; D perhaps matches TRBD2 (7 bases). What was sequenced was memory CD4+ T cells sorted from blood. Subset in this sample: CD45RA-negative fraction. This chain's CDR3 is CASREGGQQNEQYF. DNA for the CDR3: TGCGCCAGCAGGGAGGGGGGGCAACAAAACGAGCAGTACTTC.